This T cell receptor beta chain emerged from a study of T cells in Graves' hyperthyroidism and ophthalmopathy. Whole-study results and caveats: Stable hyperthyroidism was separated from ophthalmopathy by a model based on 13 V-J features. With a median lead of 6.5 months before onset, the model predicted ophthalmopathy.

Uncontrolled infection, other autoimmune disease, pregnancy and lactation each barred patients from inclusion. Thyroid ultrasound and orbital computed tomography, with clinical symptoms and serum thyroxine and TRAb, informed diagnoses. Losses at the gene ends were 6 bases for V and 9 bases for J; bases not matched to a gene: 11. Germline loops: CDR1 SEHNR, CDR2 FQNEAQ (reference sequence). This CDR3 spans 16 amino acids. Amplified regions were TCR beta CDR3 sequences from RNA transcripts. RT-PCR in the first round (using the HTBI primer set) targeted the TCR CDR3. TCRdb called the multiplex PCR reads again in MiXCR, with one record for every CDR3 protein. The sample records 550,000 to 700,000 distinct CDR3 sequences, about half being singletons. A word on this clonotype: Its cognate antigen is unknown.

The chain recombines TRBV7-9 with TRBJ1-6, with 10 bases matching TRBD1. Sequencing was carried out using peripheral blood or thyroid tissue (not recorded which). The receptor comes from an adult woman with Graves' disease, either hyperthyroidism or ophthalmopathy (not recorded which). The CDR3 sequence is CASSPDRGRVGSPLHF. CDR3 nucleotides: TGTGCCAGCAGTCCTGACAGGGGGCGCGTCGGTTCACCCCTCCACTTT.